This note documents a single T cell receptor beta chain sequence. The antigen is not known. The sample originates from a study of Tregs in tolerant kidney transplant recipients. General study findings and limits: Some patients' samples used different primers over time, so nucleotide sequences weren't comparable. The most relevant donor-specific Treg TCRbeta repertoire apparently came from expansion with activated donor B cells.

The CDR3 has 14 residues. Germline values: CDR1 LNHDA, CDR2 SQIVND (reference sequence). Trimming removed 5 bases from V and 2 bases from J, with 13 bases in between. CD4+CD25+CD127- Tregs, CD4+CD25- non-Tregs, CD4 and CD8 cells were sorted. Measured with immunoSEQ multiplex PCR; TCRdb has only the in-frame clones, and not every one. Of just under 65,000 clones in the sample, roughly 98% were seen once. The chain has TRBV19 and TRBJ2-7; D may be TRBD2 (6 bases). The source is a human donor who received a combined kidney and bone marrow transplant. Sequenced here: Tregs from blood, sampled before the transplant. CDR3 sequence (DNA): TGTGCCAGTAGTCTAAAGCCGGGGGCCTACGAGCAGTACTTC. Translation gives CASSLKPGAYEQYF.